This T cell receptor beta chain was identified during a study of T-cell memory formation after mild COVID-19. Study results and limitations: Clones contracting over day 15 to 85 were CD4/CD8 balanced, with later expanders leaning CD4+.

TCRdb reprocessed the 5' RACE reads via MiXCR and lists one record per CDR3 protein. The sample contains tens of thousands of distinct CDR3 sequences, 5% to 7% of which appear only once. This clonotype was seen at least ten times. Its matching antigen is unknown. CDR1 is SEHNR, CDR2 FQNEAQ, per germline (reference sequence). Trimming took off 1 base at V and 4 bases at J, with 10 bases between the two ends. The CDR3 spans 14 residues. This chain joins TRBV7-9 and TRBJ1-1; D is possibly TRBD1 (5 bases). The clonotype was recovered from an adult who had mild COVID-19 (a few samples of this study predate the infection). Cell type and time point are not known. The sample consisted of PBMCs or a T cell subset sorted from them (not recorded which). In DNA form, the CDR3 reads TGTGCCAGCAGCTTAGATCAGGGCAGCACTGAAGCTTTCTTT. As protein: CASSLDQGSTEAFF.